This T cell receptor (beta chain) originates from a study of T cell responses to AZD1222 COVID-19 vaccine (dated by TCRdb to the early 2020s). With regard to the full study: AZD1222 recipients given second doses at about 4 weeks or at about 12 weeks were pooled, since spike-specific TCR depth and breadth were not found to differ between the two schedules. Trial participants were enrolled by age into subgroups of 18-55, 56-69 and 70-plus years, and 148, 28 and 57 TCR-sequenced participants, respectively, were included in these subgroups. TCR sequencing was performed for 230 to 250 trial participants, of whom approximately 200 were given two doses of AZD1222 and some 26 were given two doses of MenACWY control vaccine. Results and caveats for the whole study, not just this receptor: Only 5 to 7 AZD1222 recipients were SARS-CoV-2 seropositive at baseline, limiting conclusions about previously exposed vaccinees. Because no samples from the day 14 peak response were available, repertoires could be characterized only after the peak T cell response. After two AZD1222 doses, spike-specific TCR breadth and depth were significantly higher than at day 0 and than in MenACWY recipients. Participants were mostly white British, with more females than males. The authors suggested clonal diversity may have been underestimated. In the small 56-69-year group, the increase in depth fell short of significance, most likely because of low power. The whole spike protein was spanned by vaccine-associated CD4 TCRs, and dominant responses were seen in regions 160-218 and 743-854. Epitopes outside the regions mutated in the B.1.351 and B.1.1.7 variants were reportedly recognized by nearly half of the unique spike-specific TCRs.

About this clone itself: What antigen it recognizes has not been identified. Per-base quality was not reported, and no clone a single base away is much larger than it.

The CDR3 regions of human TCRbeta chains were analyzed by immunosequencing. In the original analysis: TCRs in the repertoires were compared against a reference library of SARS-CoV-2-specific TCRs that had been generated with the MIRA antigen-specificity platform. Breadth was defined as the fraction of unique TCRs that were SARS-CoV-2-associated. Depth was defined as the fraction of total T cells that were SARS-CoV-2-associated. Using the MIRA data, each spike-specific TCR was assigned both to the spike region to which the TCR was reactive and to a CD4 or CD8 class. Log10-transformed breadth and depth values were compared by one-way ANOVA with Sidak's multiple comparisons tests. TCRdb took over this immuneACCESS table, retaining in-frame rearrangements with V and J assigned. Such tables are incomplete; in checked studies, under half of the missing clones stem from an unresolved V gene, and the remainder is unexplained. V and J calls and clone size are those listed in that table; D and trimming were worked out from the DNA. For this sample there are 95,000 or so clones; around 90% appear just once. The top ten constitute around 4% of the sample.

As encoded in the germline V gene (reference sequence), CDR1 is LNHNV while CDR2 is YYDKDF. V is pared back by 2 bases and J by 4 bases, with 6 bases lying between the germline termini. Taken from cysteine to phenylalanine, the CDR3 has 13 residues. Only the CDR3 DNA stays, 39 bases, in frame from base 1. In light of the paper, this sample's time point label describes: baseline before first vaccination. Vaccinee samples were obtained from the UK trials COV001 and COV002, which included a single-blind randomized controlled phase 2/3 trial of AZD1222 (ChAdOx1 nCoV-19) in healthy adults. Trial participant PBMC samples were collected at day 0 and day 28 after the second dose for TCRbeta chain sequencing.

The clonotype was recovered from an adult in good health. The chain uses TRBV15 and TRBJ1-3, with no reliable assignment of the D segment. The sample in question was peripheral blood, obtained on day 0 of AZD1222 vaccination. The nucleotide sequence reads TGTGCCACCAGCAGATCTTCAGGAAACACCATATATTTT. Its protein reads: CATSRSSGNTIYF. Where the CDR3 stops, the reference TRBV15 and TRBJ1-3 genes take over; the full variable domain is DAMVIQNPRYQVTQFGKPVTLSCSQTLNHNVMYWYQQKSSQAPKLLFHYYDKDFNNEADTPDNFQSRRPNTSFCFLDIRSPGLGDTAMYLCATSRSSGNTIYFGEGSWLTVV.